One sample yielded the 5 T cell receptor beta chains listed below, sequenced in a study of blood T cell repertoires in COVID-19. Profiling relied on immunoSEQ multiplex PCR, and the TCRdb table lists in-frame clones only, not all of them. The table lists under 200,000 clones, 85% to 95% of them singletons. Sequenced: peripheral blood. These receptors originate from a man aged 45 to 65 with acute or convalescent COVID-19.

The rearrangement joins TRBV5-1 to TRBJ2-2; 7 bases agree with TRBD1. In germline, CDR1 is SGHRS, CDR2 YFSETQ. Trimming at V came to 4 bases and at J to 2 bases, leaving 5 bases not matched to a gene. The CDR3 is 15 residues long. The CDR3 bases are TGCGCCAGCAGCCCGGGACAGATAAACACCGGGGAGCTGTTTTTT. Amino acids: CASSPGQINTGELFF.

The V gene is TRBV18, the J gene TRBJ2-7; 7 bases match TRBD1. Germline lookup yields CDR1 KGHSH and CDR2 LQKENI. CDR3 length: 14 amino acids. After removal of 6 bases from V and 4 bases from J, the junction contained 9 bases not matched to a gene. The CDR3 reads CASSPTGRAYEQYF. The CDR3 DNA reads as TGTGCCAGCTCGCCGACAGGGCGCGCATACGAGCAGTACTTC.

The chain carries TRBV29-1 and TRBJ1-1; a weak D match, TRBD1 (5 bases). V gave up 7 bases and J gave up 4 bases, with 19 bases separating them. Per the germline V gene, CDR1 is SQVTM and CDR2 is ANQGSEA. CDR3 length: 14 amino acids. In DNA form, the CDR3 reads TGCAGCGCCTCCGGGGGACTGACGAGCACTGAAGCTTTCTTT. Translating it yields CSASGGLTSTEAFF.

This clone was seen only once. The chain combines TRBV14 with TRBJ2-7; TRBD2 matches at 10 bases. The J call is uncertain, as TRBJ2-1 better fits the DNA end. Germline loops: CDR1 SGHDN, CDR2 FVKESK. The CDR3 loop spans 20 amino acids. CDR3 bases: TGTGCCAGCAGCCAAGATGGTATACTAGCGGGAACGCCCCTCTACAATGAGCAGTTCTTC. It yields the protein CASSQDGILAGTPLYNEQFF.

The gene calls are TRBV4-3 and TRBJ1-2; TRBD1 aligns across 8 bases. Germline CDR1 is LGHNA and CDR2 is YSLEER. This CDR3 is 15 amino acids long. J lost 0 bases, V lost 2 bases, and 2 bases had no gene match. The CDR3 sequence is CASSQRTGTNYGYTF. The DNA of the CDR3 is TGCGCCAGCAGCCAAAGGACAGGGACTAACTATGGCTACACCTTC.